The source of this T cell receptor (beta chain) is a study of T cells in Graves' hyperthyroidism and ophthalmopathy. Study at large: Before any treatment, at initial diagnosis, peripheral blood was collected.

RNA transcripts served as the template for amplifying TCR beta CDR3 regions. Using the HTBI primer set, a first-round RT-PCR was run on the TCR CDR3. TCRdb re-called the multiplex PCR reads with MiXCR, one entry per CDR3 protein. This table holds hundreds of thousands of distinct CDR3 sequences, under 15% found once. Investigators excluded patients with uncontrolled infection, other autoimmune disease, pregnancy or lactation. Using 10 ml of fresh peripheral blood, PBMCs were prepared. This CDR3 spans 15 amino acids. Germline CDR1 MGHRA, CDR2 YSYEKL. The germline V and J ends were trimmed by 4 bases and 2 bases, with 15 bases remaining between them. Study-wide findings and caveats: Most clonotypes expanded in the thyroid (above 0.001) were also present in blood.

This clonotype has a count of ten or more. Its antigen is as yet unknown. The rearrangement joins TRBV4-1 to TRBJ2-7; possibly TRBD2 for D (7 bases). This TCR derives from a woman aged 40 to 50 with Graves' ophthalmopathy. Material: blood. The DNA of the CDR3 is TGCGCCAGCAGCCTTCCCGGGGGGCGCCCCTACGAGCAGTACTTC. The encoded protein is CASSLPGGRPYEQYF.